The present T cell receptor (beta chain) was sequenced within a study of vaccination and CD4 T cells after COVID-19. About the study: The convalescent group had six males, four females, seven Caucasians, two Asians, one multiracial. Post-COVID samples were collected a median roughly 100 days following diagnosis, spanning 35 to 161. Culture controls were given either a CEFX pool, an HIV-1 Nef pool, or no peptide.

Noted treatment: roughly 10-day PBMC culture with coronavirus spike peptide pools or control peptides (ViraFEST assay). The unexposed donor provided CD4+ T cells, which were taken before the COVID-19 pandemic (2011-2018). SARS-CoV-2 S/N and four cold-coronavirus spikes were used to probe unexposed-donor CD4+ T cells, cells permitting. This CDR3 comprises 15 residues. The ends were cut back, 1 base at V and 4 bases at J, with 13 bases in the middle. CDR1 and CDR2 (germline): SGHTA, FQGNSA. Within the sample, this clonotype is medium-sized (0.01 to 0.1%). What it binds is unknown. CD4+ T cells that had been cultured provided DNA sequenced with the Oncomine TCR Beta short-read assay. The authors extracted genomic DNA from cultured CD4+ T cells. TCRdb ran MiXCR on the PCR reads and lists one entry per CDR3 protein. Of approximately 9,300 distinct CDR3 sequences listed, 30% to 35% are singletons.

The receptor comes from a human donor in good health. The sample consisted of CD4+ T cells from blood, cultured in vitro. V usage is TRBV7-2 and J usage is TRBJ1-2; perhaps TRBD1 as D (6 bases). In nucleotides, the CDR3 is TGTGCCAGCAGCTTAGGCCAAGGGGGGGCCTATGGCTACACCTTC. Translating it yields CASSLGQGGAYGYTF.